This T cell receptor (beta chain) was identified during a study of T-cell memory formation after mild COVID-19. Study context: TCR clusters mostly belonged to single donors. Study-level findings and limits: The CD4+ clones that contracted clustered mainly within CM and EM, and the CD8+ clones concentrated in EMRA. Pre-infection memory held some responding clones, suggesting pre-existing cross-reactive T cells responded.

From 5'RACE with constant-segment primers came TCR alpha and TCR beta cDNA libraries that carried sample barcodes and UMIs. MiXCR, run by TCRdb on the 5' RACE reads, gives a single entry per CDR3 protein. The table lists some 200,000 distinct CDR3 sequences, 20% to 25% of them singletons. Concerning this clonotype: Its antigen is undetermined.

Germline V gene data show CDR1 as MGHRA and CDR2 as YSYEKL. Trimming shortened V by 1 base and J by 2 bases, and 14 bases separated the two germline ends. This CDR3 region has 16 residues. The sequenced sample was PBMCs or a T cell subset sorted from them (not recorded which). The sequence was obtained from an adult woman who had mild COVID-19 (a few samples of this study predate the infection). Cell type and time point are not known. This chain joins TRBV4-1 and TRBJ1-2; D unresolved. CDR3 loop: CASSQAAQIVNYGYTF. The DNA of the CDR3 is TGCGCCAGCAGCCAAGCCGCACAGATAGTCAACTATGGCTACACCTTC.